The entry below gives a single TCR beta chain sequence along with its context. The antigen remains undetermined. Out of unsorted whole blood came the blood RNA, and germline DNA was extracted as well. cDNA specific to TCR beta was made from 500 ng of total RNA, with a constant-region primer employed for priming. For TCR beta, libraries were produced by three nested multiplex PCR rounds using slightly modified ARM-PCR. The first two PCR rounds used TRBV1-TRBV30 forward primers with a C-beta reverse primer, 9 to 10 cycles each. Each CDR3 protein is one row after TCRdb ran MiXCR on the multiplex PCR reads. Among 310,000 or so distinct CDR3 sequences listed, nearly 60% were seen once. The data derive from a study of tumor-infiltrating lymphocytes in primary liver carcinoma. Whole-study findings and limits: Tumors reached a significantly greater top-250-clone fraction than blood did (p = 0.039).

Trimming took 0 bases from V and 9 from J; bases not matched to a gene: 9. The CDR3 extends over 15 amino acids. Germline lookup yields CDR1 SGHDT and CDR2 YYEEEE. The clonotype originates from a woman aged 25 to 39 with primary liver carcinoma and hepatitis B virus infection. V is TRBV5-6 and J is TRBJ2-7; TRBD2 agrees at 10 bases. The source material was peripheral blood. Here the CDR3 reads CASSLGLAGVHGQYF. CDR3 DNA: TGTGCCAGCAGCTTGGGGCTAGCGGGAGTCCACGGGCAGTACTTC.